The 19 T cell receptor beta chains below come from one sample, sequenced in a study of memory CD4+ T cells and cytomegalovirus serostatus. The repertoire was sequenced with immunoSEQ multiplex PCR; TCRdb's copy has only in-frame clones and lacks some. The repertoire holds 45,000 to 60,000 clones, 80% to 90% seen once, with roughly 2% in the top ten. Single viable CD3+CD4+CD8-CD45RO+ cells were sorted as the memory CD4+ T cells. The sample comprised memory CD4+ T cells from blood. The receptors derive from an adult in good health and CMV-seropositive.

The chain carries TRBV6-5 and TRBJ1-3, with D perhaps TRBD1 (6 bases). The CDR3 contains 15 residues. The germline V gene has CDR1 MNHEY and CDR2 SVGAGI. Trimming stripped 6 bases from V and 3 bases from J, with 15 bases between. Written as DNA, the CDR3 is TGTGCCAGCAGGGTCACAGGGTCGGGTGGAAACACCATATATTTT. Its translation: CASRVTGSGGNTIYF.

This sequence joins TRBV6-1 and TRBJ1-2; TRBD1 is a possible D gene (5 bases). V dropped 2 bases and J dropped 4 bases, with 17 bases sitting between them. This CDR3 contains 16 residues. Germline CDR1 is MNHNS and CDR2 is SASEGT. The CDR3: CASSEMGRPAGYGYTF. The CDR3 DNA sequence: TGTGCCAGCAGTGAAATGGGACGCCCGGCGGGCTATGGCTACACCTTC.

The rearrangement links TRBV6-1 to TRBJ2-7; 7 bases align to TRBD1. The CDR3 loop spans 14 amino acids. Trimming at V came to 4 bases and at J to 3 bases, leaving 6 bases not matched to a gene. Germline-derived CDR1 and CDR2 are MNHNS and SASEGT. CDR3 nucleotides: TGTGCCAGCAGTGTGGGACAGCACGTCTACGAGCAGTACTTC. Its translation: CASSVGQHVYEQYF.

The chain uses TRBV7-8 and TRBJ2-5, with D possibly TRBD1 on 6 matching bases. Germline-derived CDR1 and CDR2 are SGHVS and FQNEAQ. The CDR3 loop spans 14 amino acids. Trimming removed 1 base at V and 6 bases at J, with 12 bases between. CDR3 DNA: TGTGCCAGCAGCTTAGATGGGGGCCCGAAGACCCAGTACTTC. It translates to CASSLDGGPKTQYF.

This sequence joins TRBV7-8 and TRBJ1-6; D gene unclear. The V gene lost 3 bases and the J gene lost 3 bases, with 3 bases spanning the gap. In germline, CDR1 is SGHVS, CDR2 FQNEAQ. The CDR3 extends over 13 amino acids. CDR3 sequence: CASSLGYNSPLHF. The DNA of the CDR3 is TGTGCCAGCAGCTTGGGCTATAATTCACCCCTCCACTTT.

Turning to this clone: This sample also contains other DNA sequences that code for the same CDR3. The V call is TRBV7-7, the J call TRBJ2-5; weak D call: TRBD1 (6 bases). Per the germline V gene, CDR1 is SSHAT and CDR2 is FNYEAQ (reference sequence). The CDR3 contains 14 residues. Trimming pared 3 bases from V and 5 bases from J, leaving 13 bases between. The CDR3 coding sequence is TGTGCCAGCAGCTTGGGGCAGGGGACGGAGACCCAGTACTTC. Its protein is CASSLGQGTETQYF.

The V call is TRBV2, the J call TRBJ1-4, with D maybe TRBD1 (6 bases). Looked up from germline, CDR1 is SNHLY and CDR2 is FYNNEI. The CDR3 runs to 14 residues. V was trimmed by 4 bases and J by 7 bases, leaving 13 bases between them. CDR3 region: CASSGQVASEKLFF. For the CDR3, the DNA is TGTGCCAGCAGTGGACAGGTGGCGAGTGAAAAACTGTTTTTT.

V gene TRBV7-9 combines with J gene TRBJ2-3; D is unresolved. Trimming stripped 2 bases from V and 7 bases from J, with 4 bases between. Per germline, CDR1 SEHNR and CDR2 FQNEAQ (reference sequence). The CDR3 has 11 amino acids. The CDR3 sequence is CASSLRNTQYF. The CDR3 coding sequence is TGTGCCAGCAGCTTAAGGAATACGCAGTATTTT.

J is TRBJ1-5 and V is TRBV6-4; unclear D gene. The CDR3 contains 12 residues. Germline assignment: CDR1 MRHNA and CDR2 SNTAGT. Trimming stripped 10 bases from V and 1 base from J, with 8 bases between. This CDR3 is CANIGSNQPQHF. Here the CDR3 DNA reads TGTGCCAACATAGGGAGCAATCAGCCCCAGCATTTT.

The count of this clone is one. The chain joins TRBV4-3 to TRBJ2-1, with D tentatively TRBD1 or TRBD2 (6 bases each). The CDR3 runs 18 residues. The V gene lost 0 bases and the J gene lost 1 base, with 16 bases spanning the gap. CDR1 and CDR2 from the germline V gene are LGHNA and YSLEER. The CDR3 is CASSQDRSGASSYNEQFF. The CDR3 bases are TGCGCCAGCAGCCAAGATCGGTCGGGGGCCTCTTCCTACAATGAGCAGTTCTTC.

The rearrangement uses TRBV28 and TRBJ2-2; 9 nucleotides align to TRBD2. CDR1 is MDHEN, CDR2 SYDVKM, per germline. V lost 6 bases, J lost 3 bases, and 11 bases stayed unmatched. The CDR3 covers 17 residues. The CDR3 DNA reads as TGTGCCAGCAGAAATACCGCAGCGGGAGGAGACACCGGGGAGCTGTTTTTT. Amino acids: CASRNTAAGGDTGELFF.

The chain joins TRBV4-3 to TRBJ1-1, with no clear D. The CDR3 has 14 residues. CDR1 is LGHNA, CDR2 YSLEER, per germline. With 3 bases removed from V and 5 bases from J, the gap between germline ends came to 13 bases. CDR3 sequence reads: CASSHLGRGTEAFF. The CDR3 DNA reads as TGCGCCAGCAGCCACCTAGGGCGAGGTACTGAAGCTTTCTTT.

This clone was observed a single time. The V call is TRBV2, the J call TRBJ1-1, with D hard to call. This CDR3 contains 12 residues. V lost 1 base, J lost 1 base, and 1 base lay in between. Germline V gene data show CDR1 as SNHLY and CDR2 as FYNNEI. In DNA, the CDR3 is TGTGCCAGCAGTGAAGGGAACACTGAAGCTTTCTTT. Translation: CASSEGNTEAFF.

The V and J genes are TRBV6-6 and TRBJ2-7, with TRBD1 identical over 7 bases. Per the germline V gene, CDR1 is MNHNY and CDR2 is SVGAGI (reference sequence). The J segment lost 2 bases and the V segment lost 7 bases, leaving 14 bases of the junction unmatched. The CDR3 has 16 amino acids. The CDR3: CASNRDQGVLAYEQYF. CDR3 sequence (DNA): TGTGCCAGCAACCGGGACCAGGGGGTCCTCGCCTACGAGCAGTACTTC.

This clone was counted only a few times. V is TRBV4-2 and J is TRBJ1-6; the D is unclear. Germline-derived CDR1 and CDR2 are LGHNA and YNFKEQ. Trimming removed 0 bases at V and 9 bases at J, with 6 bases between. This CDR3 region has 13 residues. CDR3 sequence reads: CASSQDLSSPLHF. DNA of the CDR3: TGTGCCAGCAGCCAAGATCTGAGTTCACCCCTCCACTTT.

The CDR3 loop reads CASAQGADYGYTF. For the CDR3, the DNA is TGTGCCAGCGCTCAGGGGGCGGACTATGGCTACACCTTC. V usage is TRBV7-9 and J usage is TRBJ1-2, with TRBD1 matching over 8 bases. CDR3 length: 13 residues. The germline gives CDR1 SEHNR, CDR2 FQNEAQ (reference sequence). With V trimmed by 8 bases and J by 3 bases, 5 bases remained unmatched.

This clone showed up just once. The CDR3 region is CAIRKGVYLYEQYF. CDR3 bases: TGTGCCATTCGGAAGGGGGTGTACTTGTACGAGCAGTACTTC. The gene calls are TRBV2 and TRBJ2-7, with TRBD1 as a possible D gene (6 bases). V was shortened by 10 bases and J by 4 bases, with 20 bases between the two germline ends. The germline V gene encodes CDR1 SNHLY and CDR2 FYNNEI. CDR3 size: 14 residues.

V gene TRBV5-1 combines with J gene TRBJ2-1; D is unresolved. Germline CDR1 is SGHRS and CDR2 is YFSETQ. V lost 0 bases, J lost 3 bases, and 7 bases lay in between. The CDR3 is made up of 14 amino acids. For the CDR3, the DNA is TGCGCCAGCAGCTTGGGTTACAGCTACAATGAGCAGTTCTTC. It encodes CASSLGYSYNEQFF. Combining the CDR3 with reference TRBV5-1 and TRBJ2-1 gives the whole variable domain KAGVTQTPRYLIKTRGQQVTLSCSPISGHRSVSWYQQTPGQGLQFLFEYFSETQRNKGNFPGRFSGRQFSNSRSEMNVSTLELGDSALYLCASSLGYSYNEQFFGPGTRLTVL.

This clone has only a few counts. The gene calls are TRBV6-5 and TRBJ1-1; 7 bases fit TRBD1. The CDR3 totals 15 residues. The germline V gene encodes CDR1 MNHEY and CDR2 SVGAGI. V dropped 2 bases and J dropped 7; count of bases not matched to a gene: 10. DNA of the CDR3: TGTGCCAGCAGTTACGAAATACAGGGGAAGAGTGAAGCTTTCTTT. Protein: CASSYEIQGKSEAFF.